The 18 T cell receptor beta chains below come from one sample, sequenced in a study of vaccination effects on CD4 cells after COVID-19. No antigen has been assigned to these receptors. The method was immunoSEQ multiplex PCR; TCRdb's version includes in-frame clones alone and lacks a portion of them. Among some 69,000 clones listed, about four fifths were seen once. Sequencing in the ViraFEST assay came after antigen-specific CD4+ T cells had been expanded with viral peptide pools, which were used to stimulate PBMC. Following culture for approximately ten days, CD4+ T cells were isolated. Vaccine recipients lacked prior SARS-CoV-2 infection and had negative nucleocapsid antibodies. This sample comprised CD4+ T cells from PBMCs cultured with HCoV-NL63 spike peptides, obtained before COVID-19 vaccination. Every receptor here comes from a human donor who received a COVID-19 vaccine.

The chain combines TRBV6-6 with TRBJ1-4, with a possible D match to TRBD1 (5 bases). The CDR3 is 15 amino acids. The germline gives CDR1 MNHNY, CDR2 SVGAGI (reference sequence). Trimming took 1 base from V and 3 from J, leaving 9 bases between them. The DNA for the CDR3 is TGTGCCAGCAGTTACTACGGGGCCTCTAATGAAAAACTGTTTTTT. Translation gives CASSYYGASNEKLFF.

The chain is built from TRBV7-3 and TRBJ2-3; 7 positions agree with TRBD2. CDR1 and CDR2 from the germline V gene are SGHTA and FQGTGA. This CDR3 is built from 15 residues. V shed 2 bases, J shed 3 bases, and the junction held 5 bases outside the gene matches. CDR3 coding DNA: TGTGCCAGCAGCTTATGGGGGGAGGGTACAGATACGCAGTATTTT. This codes for CASSLWGEGTDTQYF.

The DNA for the CDR3 is TGTGCCAGCTCAACCCTCCTCAGCAGCGGGGAGCTGTTTTTT. The encoded protein is CASSTLLSSGELFF. J is TRBJ2-2 and V is TRBV18; no clear D. This CDR3 is built from 14 residues. CDR1 is KGHSH, CDR2 LQKENI, per germline. V was cut by 5 bases and J by 7 bases, with 14 bases left in between.

The V call is TRBV6-7, the J call TRBJ2-7; D may correspond to TRBD1 or TRBD2 (5 bases each). TRBV6-7 is an ORF, and what it does is uncertain. Trimming pared 2 bases from V and 3 bases from J, leaving 17 bases between. The CDR3 contains 16 residues. For the CDR3, the DNA is TGTGCCAGCAGTTACGTAGGGGACCGACAGCGCTACGAGCAGTACGTC. Its translation: CASSYVGDRQRYEQYV.

This clone has a handful of counts. This sequence joins TRBV19 and TRBJ2-2; D not resolved. Trimming cost V 0 bases and J 1 base, with 0 bases left between them. The germline gives CDR1 LNHDA, CDR2 SQIVND (reference sequence). CDR3 length equals 13 residues. This CDR3 reads CASSIENTGELFF. The CDR3 DNA reads TGTGCCAGTAGTATAGAGAACACCGGGGAGCTGTTTTTT.

V and J are TRBV2 and TRBJ1-1; the D gene is possibly TRBD1 (5 bases). This CDR3 comprises 13 residues. Germline values: CDR1 SNHLY, CDR2 FYNNEI. V gave up 8 bases and J gave up 5 bases, with 15 bases separating them. The CDR3 reads CASAGLQTTEAFF. The CDR3 coding sequence is TGTGCCAGCGCGGGACTGCAAACAACTGAAGCTTTCTTT.

V usage is TRBV5-1 and J usage is TRBJ2-1; no clear D. Germline values: CDR1 SGHRS, CDR2 YFSETQ. This CDR3 is 15 amino acids long. V lost 1 base, J lost 0 bases, and 8 bases lay in between. The CDR3 bases are TGCGCCAGCAGCTTGAAGGGTAACTCCTACAATGAGCAGTTCTTC. Amino acid sequence: CASSLKGNSYNEQFF.

This clone was seen only a few times. The chain employs TRBV5-4 and TRBJ2-3; a possible D gene is TRBD1 (6 bases). Germline-derived CDR1 and CDR2 are SGHNT and YYREEE (reference sequence). V was shortened by 6 bases and J by 4 bases, with 18 bases between the two germline ends. CDR3 length: 15 amino acids. The CDR3 coding sequence is TGTGCCAGCACGGCGACAGGTTACAGTGCAGATACGCAGTATTTT. Its protein product is CASTATGYSADTQYF.

The J gene is TRBJ2-7, the V gene TRBV6-5, with 7 bases matching TRBD1. This CDR3 region has 13 residues. The ends lost 4 bases at V and 6 bases at J; junction bases unmatched: 6. The germline V gene has CDR1 MNHEY and CDR2 SVGAGI. The CDR3 loop is CASSSTDRAEQYV. The CDR3 DNA reads TGTGCCAGCAGTTCAACCGACAGGGCCGAGCAGTACGTC.

This chain joins TRBV29-1 and TRBJ1-1, with no clear D. Germline CDR1 is SQVTM and CDR2 is ANQGSEA. V was pared by 2 bases and J by 5 bases, with 21 bases between. This CDR3 is built from 16 residues. The CDR3, as DNA: TGCAGCGTTGAAAGGTCCGTCGGGAGGTTAAGGACTGAAGCTTTCTTT. Its translation is CSVERSVGRLRTEAFF.

V and J are TRBV19 and TRBJ2-1; maybe TRBD1 (5 bases). CDR1 and CDR2 from the germline V gene are LNHDA and SQIVND (reference sequence). The V end was cut by 7 bases, the J end by 9 bases, with 22 bases between. There are 15 residues in the CDR3. The CDR3 nucleotides are TGTGCCAGTATCGGCTGGGGCAGGGTGGGTTTTGAGCAGTTCTTC. Protein: CASIGWGRVGFEQFF.

The genes are TRBV18 and TRBJ2-5; TRBD1 might be the D (6 bases). Trimming took off 1 base at V and 1 base at J, with 10 bases between the two ends. The CDR3 has 15 residues. The germline CDR1 and CDR2 sequences are KGHSH and LQKENI. CDR3: CASSPLVGAQETQYF. CDR3 sequence (DNA): TGTGCCAGCTCACCACTAGTGGGGGCCCAAGAGACCCAGTACTTC.

The rearrangement joins TRBV7-2 to TRBJ1-2, with 7 positions matching TRBD1. The germline gives CDR1 SGHTA, CDR2 FQGNSA. There are 14 residues in the CDR3. V was pared by 1 base and J by 5 bases, with 4 bases of the junction left unmatched. CDR3 loop: CASSLGGQIYGYTF. The DNA for the CDR3 is TGTGCCAGCAGCTTAGGGGGACAGATTTATGGCTACACCTTC.

This sequence joins TRBV14 and TRBJ1-2; no reliable D call. This CDR3 contains 16 residues. The V end was cut by 0 bases, the J end by 7 bases, with 18 bases between. Germline loops: CDR1 SGHDN, CDR2 FVKESK. The CDR3 bases are TGTGCCAGCAGCCAAGAAGGAACACCCCTCGTGGGTGGCTACACCTTC. This codes for CASSQEGTPLVGGYTF.

The CDR3 spells CASSSEQGSEKLFF. CDR3 DNA sequence: TGCGCCAGCAGCTCCGAACAGGGTTCGGAAAAACTGTTTTTT. The chain uses TRBV5-1 and TRBJ1-4, with TRBD1 as a possible D gene (6 bases). Deletions cut 3 bases from V and 8 bases from J, with 14 bases between. The CDR3 is made up of 14 amino acids. Per the germline V gene, CDR1 is SGHRS and CDR2 is YFSETQ. Together with reference TRBV5-1 and TRBJ1-4, the CDR3 gives the full variable domain: KAGVTQTPRYLIKTRGQQVTLSCSPISGHRSVSWYQQTPGQGLQFLFEYFSETQRNKGNFPGRFSGRQFSNSRSEMNVSTLELGDSALYLCASSSEQGSEKLFFGSGTQLSVL.

The gene calls are TRBV7-8 and TRBJ2-7; TRBD2 might be the D (5 bases). CDR1 and CDR2 (germline): SGHVS, FQNEAQ. With 5 bases removed from V and 3 bases from J, the gap between germline ends came to 17 bases. The CDR3 sequence is 15 residues long. CDR3 region: CASSRRHGLLYEQYV. The CDR3 DNA is TGTGCCAGCAGCCGAAGGCACGGACTGCTCTACGAGCAGTACGTC.

The J gene is TRBJ2-2, the V gene TRBV7-6; 11 bases line up with TRBD2. Unmatched junction bases numbered 3, after V lost 4 bases and J lost 5 bases. CDR1 SGHVS and CDR2 FNYEAQ come from the germline V gene. This CDR3 contains 15 residues. CDR3 sequence: CASSSLAGGTGELFF. The CDR3 nucleotides are TGTGCCAGCAGCTCCCTAGCGGGGGGTACCGGGGAGCTGTTTTTT.

The chain links TRBV7-2 to TRBJ2-7, with 9 bases that match TRBD1. Germline CDR1 and CDR2: SGHTA and FQGNSA. The V and J ends lost 4 bases and 7 bases, in that order; junction bases with no gene match: 2. The CDR3 has 12 amino acids. The CDR3 loop reads CASSWGQGEQYV. The DNA for the CDR3 is TGTGCCAGCAGCTGGGGACAGGGAGAGCAGTACGTC.